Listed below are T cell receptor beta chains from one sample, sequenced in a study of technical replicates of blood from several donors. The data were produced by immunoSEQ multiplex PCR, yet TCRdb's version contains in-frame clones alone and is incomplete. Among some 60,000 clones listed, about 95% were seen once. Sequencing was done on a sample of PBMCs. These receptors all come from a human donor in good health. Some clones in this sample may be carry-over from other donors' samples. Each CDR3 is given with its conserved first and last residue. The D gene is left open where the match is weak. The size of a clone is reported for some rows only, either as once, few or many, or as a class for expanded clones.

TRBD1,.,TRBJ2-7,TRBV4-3,CASSQEMSGQDSYEQYF,TGCGCCAGCAGCCAAGAGATGTCAGGACAGGATTCCTACGAGCAGTACTTC
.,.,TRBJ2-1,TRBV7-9,CASSLVGGASNEQFF,TGTGCCAGCAGCTTAGTGGGGGGGGCATCCAATGAGCAGTTCTTC
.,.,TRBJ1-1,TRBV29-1,CSVPDTEAFF,TGCAGCGTTCCGGACACTGAAGCTTTCTTT
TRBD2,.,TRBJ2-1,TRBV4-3,CASSQDYGGNYNEQFF,TGCGCCAGCAGCCAAGATTACGGGGGGAACTACAATGAGCAGTTCTTC
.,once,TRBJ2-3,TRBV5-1,CASSSGRSTDTQYF,TGCGCCAGCAGCTCTGGGAGAAGCACAGATACGCAGTATTTT
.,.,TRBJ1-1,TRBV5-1,CASSSLSGRYNTEAFF,TGCGCCAGCAGCTCCCTGTCAGGCCGCTACAACACTGAAGCTTTCTTT
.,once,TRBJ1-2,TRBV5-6,CASSLSAGGRYGYTF,TGTGCCAGCAGCTTATCCGCCGGGGGGAGGTATGGCTACACCTTC
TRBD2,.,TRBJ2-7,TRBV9,CASSVTSVSYEQYF,TGTGCCAGCAGCGTGACTAGCGTCTCCTACGAGCAGTACTTC
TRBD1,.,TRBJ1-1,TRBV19,CASSIAGGGFGTEAFF,TGTGCCAGTAGTATAGCAGGGGGCGGCTTCGGCACTGAAGCTTTCTTT
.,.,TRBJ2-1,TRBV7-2,CASSATRTTLYDEQFF,TGTGCCAGCAGCGCAACCCGGACTACCCTTTACGATGAGCAGTTCTTC
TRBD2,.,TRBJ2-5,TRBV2,CASVSGGAETQYF,TGTGCCAGCGTCAGCGGGGGGGCGGAGACCCAGTACTTC
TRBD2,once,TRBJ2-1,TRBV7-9,CASLAGGTDEQFF,TGTGCCAGCCTAGCGGGGGGGACCGATGAGCAGTTCTTC
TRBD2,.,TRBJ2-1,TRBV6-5,CASSLFGLVEQFF,TGTGCCAGCAGCCTTTTCGGACTAGTGGAGCAGTTCTTC
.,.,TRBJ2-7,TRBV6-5,CASSYRGLDGEQYF,TGTGCCAGCAGTTACCGGGGGTTAGATGGCGAGCAGTACTTC
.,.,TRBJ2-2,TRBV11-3,CASSFNGELFF,TGTGCCAGCAGCTTTAACGGGGAGCTGTTTTTT
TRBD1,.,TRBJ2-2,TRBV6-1,CASSAGGQGVGELFF,TGTGCCAGCAGTGCCGGAGGACAGGGGGTCGGGGAGCTGTTTTTT
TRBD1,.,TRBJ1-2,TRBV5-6,CASSAGRGDYGYTF,TGTGCCAGCAGCGCCGGCAGGGGGGACTATGGCTACACCTTC
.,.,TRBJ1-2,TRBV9,CASSVGGGGGNGYTF,TGTGCCAGCAGCGTAGGGGGAGGTGGTGGAAATGGCTACACCTTC
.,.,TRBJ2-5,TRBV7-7,CASSLYGSQETQYF,TGTGCCAGCAGCTTATACGGGTCCCAAGAGACCCAGTACTTC
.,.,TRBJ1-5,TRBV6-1,CASSVQGALPGAQHF,TGTGCCAGCAGTGTTCAGGGAGCCCTCCCGGGGGCCCAGCATTTT
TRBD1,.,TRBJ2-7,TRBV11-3,CASSHTGTGLSYEQYF,TGTGCCAGCAGCCACACCGGGACAGGCCTCTCCTACGAGCAGTACTTC
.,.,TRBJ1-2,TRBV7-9,CASSLEFGSGYTF,TGTGCCAGCAGCTTAGAATTCGGGTCCGGCTACACCTTC
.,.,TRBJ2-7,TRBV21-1,CASSNDTNPPYEQYF,TGTGCCAGCAGCAATGACACCAACCCCCCCTACGAGCAGTACTTC
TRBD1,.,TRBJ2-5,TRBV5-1,CASSPGQGERETQYF,TGCGCCAGCAGCCCGGGACAGGGGGAGAGAGAGACCCAGTACTTC
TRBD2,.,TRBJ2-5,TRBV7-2,CASSLAGRVETQYF,TGTGCCAGCAGCTTAGCCGGGAGGGTCGAGACCCAGTACTTC
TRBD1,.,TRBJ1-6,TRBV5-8,CASSLPGQGNSPLHF,TGTGCCAGCAGCTTGCCCGGACAGGGTAATTCACCCCTCCACTTT
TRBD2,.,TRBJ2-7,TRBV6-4,CASSELAGGQYEQYF,TGTGCCAGCAGTGAATTAGCGGGAGGGCAGTACGAGCAGTACTTC
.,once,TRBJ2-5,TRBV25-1,CASSDGSRLQETQYF,TGTGCCAGTAGTGATGGGTCCAGACTCCAAGAGACCCAGTACTTC
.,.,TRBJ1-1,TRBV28,CAVEKNTEAFF,TGTGCCGTCGAGAAGAACACTGAAGCTTTCTTT
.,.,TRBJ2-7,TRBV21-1,CASSHRGQGIHEQYF,TGTGCCAGCAGCCATCGGGGACAGGGTATCCACGAGCAGTACTTC
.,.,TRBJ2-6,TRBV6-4,CASSDSYRGANVLTF,TGTGCCAGCAGTGACTCTTATCGTGGGGCCAACGTCCTGACTTTC
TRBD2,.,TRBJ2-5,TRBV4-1,CASSQAGTNQETQYF,TGCGCCAGCAGCCAGGCAGGGACTAACCAAGAGACCCAGTACTTC
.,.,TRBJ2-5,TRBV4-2,CASSQEPPGRVSGSQETQYF,TGTGCCAGCAGCCAAGAGCCCCCTGGCCGGGTCTCGGGTTCCCAAGAGACCCAGTACTTC